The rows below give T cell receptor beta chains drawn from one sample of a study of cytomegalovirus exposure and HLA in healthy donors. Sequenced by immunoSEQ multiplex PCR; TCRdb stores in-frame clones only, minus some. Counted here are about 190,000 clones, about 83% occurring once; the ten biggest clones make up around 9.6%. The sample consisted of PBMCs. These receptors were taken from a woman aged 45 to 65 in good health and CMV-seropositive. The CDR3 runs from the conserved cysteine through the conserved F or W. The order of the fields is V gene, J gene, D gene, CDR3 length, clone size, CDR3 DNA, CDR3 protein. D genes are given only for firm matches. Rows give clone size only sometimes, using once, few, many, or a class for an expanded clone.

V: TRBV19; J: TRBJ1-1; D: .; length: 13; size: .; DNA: TGTGCCAGTGGGGAGCAAAGGAACACTGAAGCTTTCTTT; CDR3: CASGEQRNTEAFF
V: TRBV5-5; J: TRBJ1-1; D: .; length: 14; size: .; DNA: TGTGCCAGCAGCCGCAGGCAGTCTGAGACTGAAGCTTTCTTT; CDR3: CASSRRQSETEAFF
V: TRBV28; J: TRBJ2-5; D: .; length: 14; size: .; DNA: TGTGCCAGCACTAATTGGGGCGGCGTGAGGACCCAGTACTTC; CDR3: CASTNWGGVRTQYF
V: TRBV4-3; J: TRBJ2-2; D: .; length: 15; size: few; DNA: TGCGCCAGCAGCCAAGATGGAGGGAACACCGGGGAGCTGTTTTTT; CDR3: CASSQDGGNTGELFF
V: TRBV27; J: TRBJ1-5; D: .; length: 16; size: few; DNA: TGTGCCAGCAGTCCCTTAGGGGGGGCGAGGAGTCAGCCCCAGCATTTT; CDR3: CASSPLGGARSQPQHF
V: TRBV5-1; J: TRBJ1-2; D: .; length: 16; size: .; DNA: TGCGCCAGCAGCCCGTCTAAAGTTGAACAGAACTATGGCTACACCTTC; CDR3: CASSPSKVEQNYGYTF
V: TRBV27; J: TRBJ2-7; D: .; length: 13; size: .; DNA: TGTGCCAGCAGTTTATCGTGGGCCGTCGAGCAGTACTTC; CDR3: CASSLSWAVEQYF
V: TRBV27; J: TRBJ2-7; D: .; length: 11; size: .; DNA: TGTGCCAGCAGTCTCTCCTACGAGCAGTACTTC; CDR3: CASSLSYEQYF
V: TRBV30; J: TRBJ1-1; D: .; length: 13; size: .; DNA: TGTGCCTGGGGACTAAACATGAACACTGAAGCTTTCTTT; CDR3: CAWGLNMNTEAFF
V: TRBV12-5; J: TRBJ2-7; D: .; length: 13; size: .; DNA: TGTGCTAGTGGTTTGGGTCAGGGGAACGAGCAGTACTTC; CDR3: CASGLGQGNEQYF
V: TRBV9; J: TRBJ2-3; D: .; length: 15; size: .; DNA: TGTGCCAGCAGCGTACGGGGACAAGATACAGATACGCAGTATTTT; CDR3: CASSVRGQDTDTQYF
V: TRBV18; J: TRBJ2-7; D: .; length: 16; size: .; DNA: TGTGCCAGCTCACCACTTATTAGGACACACTCCTACGAGCAGTACTTC; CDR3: CASSPLIRTHSYEQYF
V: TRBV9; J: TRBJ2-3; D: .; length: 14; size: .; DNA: TGTGCCAGCAGCGAAGGGGTCTACACAGATACGCAGTATTTT; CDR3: CASSEGVYTDTQYF
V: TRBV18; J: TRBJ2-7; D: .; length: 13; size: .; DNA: TGTGCCAGCTCACCCCAGAAACCCTACGAGCAGTACTTC; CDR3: CASSPQKPYEQYF
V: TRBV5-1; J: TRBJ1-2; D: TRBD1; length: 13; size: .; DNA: TGCGCCAGCAGCTTGGAAGGGGGCAGTGGCTACACCTTC; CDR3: CASSLEGGSGYTF
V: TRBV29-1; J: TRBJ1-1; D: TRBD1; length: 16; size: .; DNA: TGCAGCGTTCTCCCGGGACAGGGGGCTCGGAGCACTGAAGCTTTCTTT; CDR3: CSVLPGQGARSTEAFF
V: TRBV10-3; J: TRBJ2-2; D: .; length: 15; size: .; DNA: TGTGCCATCAGTGAGAGTCTAACCAACACCGGGGAGCTGTTTTTT; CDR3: CAISESLTNTGELFF
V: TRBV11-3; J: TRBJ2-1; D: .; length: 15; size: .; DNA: TGTGCCAGCAGCTTATTTGCGGGCTCCTACAATGAGCAGTTCTTC; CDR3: CASSLFAGSYNEQFF
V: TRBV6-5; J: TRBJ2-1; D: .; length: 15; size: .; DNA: TGTGCCAGCAGTACCTATTTTAGCTCCTACAATGAGCAGTTCTTC; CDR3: CASSTYFSSYNEQFF
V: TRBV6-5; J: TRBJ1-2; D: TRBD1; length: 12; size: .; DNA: TGTGCCAGCAGGGACAGGGGCTATGGCTACACCTTC; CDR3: CASRDRGYGYTF
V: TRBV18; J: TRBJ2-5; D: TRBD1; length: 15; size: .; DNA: TGTGCCAGCTCACCGGCCACCGGGACAGAAGAGACCCAGTACTTC; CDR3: CASSPATGTEETQYF
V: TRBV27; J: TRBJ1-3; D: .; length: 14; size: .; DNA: TGTGCCAGCATCGCGACAGTATCTGGAAACACCATATATTTT; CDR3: CASIATVSGNTIYF
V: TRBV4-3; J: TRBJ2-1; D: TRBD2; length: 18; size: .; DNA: TGCGCCAGCAGCCACCGGCCTCTCCTAGCGGGGGGGAACAATGAGCAGTTCTTC; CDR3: CASSHRPLLAGGNNEQFF
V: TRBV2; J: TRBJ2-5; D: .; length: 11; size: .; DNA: TGTGCCAGCAGTCGTAAAGAGACCCAGTACTTC; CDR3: CASSRKETQYF